This paragraph covers one TCR beta chain sequence. What it recognizes is unknown. These data originate in a study of OX40 agonist ivuxolimab in advanced cancers. Study-wide findings and caveats: Among the least clonally expanded were partial responders at 0.1-3.0 mg/kg.

Here immunoSEQ multiplex PCR was the method, and the copy in TCRdb shows in-frame clones only, minus some. The data contain about 48,000 clones, around 84% of them singletons. Trimming took off 3 bases at V and 7 bases at J, with 12 bases between the two ends. The CDR3 runs 14 residues. Germline lookup yields CDR1 ENHRY and CDR2 SYGVKD. Sequenced here: CD4+ or CD8+ T cells sorted from blood, sampled in a trial of the OX40 agonist ivuxolimab. The J gene is TRBJ1-4, the V gene TRBV10-3; D perhaps matches TRBD1 (6 bases). This sequence originates from an adult with an advanced solid tumor such as melanoma, head and neck, liver or kidney cancer. CDR3 region: CAISDQGLGEKLFF. CDR3 bases: TGTGCCATCAGTGATCAGGGGTTGGGTGAAAAACTGTTTTTT.